These 29 T cell receptor beta chains share one sample of origin, sequenced in a study of molecular identifiers for immune sequencing clone quantification. TCRdb recomputed calls from the PCR reads with MiXCR, one row per CDR3 protein. The sample includes over 85,000 distinct CDR3 sequences, around 20% of them seen just once. The source material was naive CD8+ T cells from blood, with Jurkat cell RNA spiked in. Regarding subset: FACS-sorted CD8+CD4-CCR7+CD45RA+ naive T cells. The source is a human donor in good health. Some libraries in this study had Jurkat cell RNA spiked in.

This clonotype has only one observation. This rearrangement joins TRBV19 to TRBJ2-1; 8 bases agree with TRBD2. The CDR3 loop spans 16 amino acids. Germline CDR1 and CDR2: LNHDA and SQIVND (reference sequence). The V and J ends lost 3 bases and 2 bases, in that order; junction bases with no gene match: 6. The CDR3 loop is CASSIGLAGPYNEQFF. The CDR3 bases are TGTGCCAGTAGTATTGGTTTAGCGGGACCCTACAATGAGCAGTTCTTC. The full variable domain, with the rest looked up from reference TRBV19 and TRBJ2-1, is DGGITQSPKYLFRKEGQNVTLSCEQNLNHDAMYWYRQDPGQGLRLIYYSQIVNDFQKGDIAEGYSVSREKKESFPLTVTSAQKNPTAFYLCASSIGLAGPYNEQFFGPGTRLTVL.

This clonotype was seen only a few times. This chain connects TRBV25-1 to TRBJ2-7; D is perhaps TRBD1 (5 bases). The CDR3 runs to 14 residues. The V and J ends lost 1 base and 0 bases respectively, with 7 bases between them. Germline V gene data show CDR1 as MGHDK and CDR2 as SYGVNS. CDR3 amino acids: CASSELQDSYEQYF. The CDR3 coding sequence is TGTGCCAGCAGTGAATTACAGGACTCCTACGAGCAGTACTTC.

V and J are TRBV13 and TRBJ2-2; D not resolved. The CDR3 runs to 16 residues. Germline V gene data show CDR1 as PRHDT and CDR2 as FYEKMQ (reference sequence). Trimming took 0 bases from V and 3 from J, leaving 11 bases between them. In DNA, the CDR3 is TGTGCCAGCAGCTTAGGGGTGGGATTTGACACCGGGGAGCTGTTTTTT. Amino acid sequence: CASSLGVGFDTGELFF.

The CDR3 DNA reads as TGTGCCAGCAGCCAGGTTGGGTGGGACAATACCTACGAGCAGTACTTC. This gives the protein CASSQVGWDNTYEQYF. The rearrangement links TRBV27 to TRBJ2-7, with a weak D call TRBD1 (6 bases). The CDR3 covers 16 residues. V shed 6 bases and J shed 2 bases, with 20 bases lying between them. The germline CDR1 and CDR2 sequences are MNHEY and SMNVEV (reference sequence).

The chain uses TRBV11-2 and TRBJ2-1, with D perhaps matching TRBD2 (7 bases). The CDR3 sequence is 15 residues long. The V gene lost 2 bases and the J gene lost 7 bases, with 15 bases spanning the gap. Germline V gives CDR1 SGHAT, CDR2 FQNNGV. The CDR3 reads CASSLSAGAGNEQFF. The CDR3 nucleotides are TGTGCCAGCAGCTTAAGCGCGGGGGCGGGGAATGAGCAGTTCTTC.

A few counts support this clonotype. The chain has TRBV24-1 and TRBJ2-2; no clear D. Germline CDR1 and CDR2: KGHDR and SFDVKD. The CDR3 spans 16 residues. Trimming pared 3 bases from V and 1 base from J, leaving 11 bases between. The CDR3 loop is CATSDPRRQNTGELFF. The CDR3 nucleotides read TGTGCCACCAGTGATCCGCGAAGACAGAACACCGGGGAGCTGTTTTTT.

This clonotype showed up many times. V gene TRBV6-6 combines with J gene TRBJ2-3; 7 positions agree with TRBD2. CDR3 length: 18 amino acids. The V and J ends lost 0 bases and 0 bases, in that order; junction bases with no gene match: 9. Germline V gene lookup returns CDR1 MNHNY and CDR2 SVGAGI (reference sequence). The CDR3 loop reads CASSYSFASGDSTDTQYF. The CDR3 bases are TGTGCCAGCAGTTACTCTTTTGCTAGCGGAGATAGCACAGATACGCAGTATTTT.

This clonotype showed up just a few times. The chain recombines TRBV6-5 with TRBJ1-1; 7 positions match TRBD1. CDR3 size: 14 residues. Germline V gene data show CDR1 as MNHEY and CDR2 as SVGAGI. Trimming cost V 10 bases and J 0 bases; bases outside gene matches: 8. This CDR3 reads CATGGATMNTEAFF. The CDR3, as DNA: TGTGCCACAGGGGGGGCGACAATGAACACTGAAGCTTTCTTT.

Turning to this clonotype: At one end, the junction sequence differs from germline, possibly due to a read error. The CDR3 sequence is CASSANWDFYEQCF. CDR3 DNA: TGCGCCAGCAGCGCAAACTGGGACTTTTACGAGCAGTGCTTC. The chain has TRBV4-3 and TRBJ2-7; a weak D match, TRBD2 (6 bases). Germline V gene data show CDR1 as LGHNA and CDR2 as YSLEER. The length of the CDR3 is 14 residues.

This clonotype was recorded at least ten times. V usage is TRBV7-9 and J usage is TRBJ2-3; D call uncertain. This CDR3 has 16 amino acids. Per germline, CDR1 SEHNR and CDR2 FQNEAQ (reference sequence). V was shortened by 0 bases and J by 0 bases, with 10 bases between the two germline ends. The CDR3 sequence is CASSLASYESTDTQYF. In DNA form, the CDR3 reads TGTGCCAGCAGCTTAGCGAGTTATGAGAGCACAGATACGCAGTATTTT. Full variable domain (remainder filled in from reference TRBV7-9 and TRBJ2-3): DTGVSQNPRHKITKRGQNVTFRCDPISEHNRLYWYRQTLGQGPEFLTYFQNEAQLEKSRLLSDRFSAERPKGSFSTLEIQRTEQGDSAMYLCASSLASYESTDTQYFGPGTRLTVL.

This clonotype was observed many times. The chain employs TRBV19 and TRBJ2-1; D is ambiguous. This CDR3 is 14 amino acids long. CDR1 LNHDA and CDR2 SQIVND come from the germline V gene (reference sequence). The V end was cut by 11 bases, the J end by 0 bases, with 14 bases between. CDR3: CACSPSTSYNEQFF. CDR3 nucleotide sequence: TGTGCCTGCTCTCCCAGCACCTCCTACAATGAGCAGTTCTTC.

This clonotype occurred many times. The chain combines TRBV7-9 with TRBJ1-2; D call uncertain. Trimming shortened V by 1 base and J by 5 bases, and 5 bases separated the two germline ends. Germline CDR1 reads SEHNR; CDR2 reads FQNEAQ (reference sequence). The CDR3 is 12 residues long. This chain's CDR3 is CASSLEGYGYTF. CDR3 nucleotides: TGTGCCAGCAGCTTAGAAGGTTATGGCTACACCTTC.

This clonotype came up a few times. V gene TRBV7-9 combines with J gene TRBJ1-4; D may be TRBD1 (5 bases). Trimming shortened V by 5 bases and J by 6 bases, and 10 bases separated the two germline ends. The CDR3 is 13 amino acids. Germline V gene data show CDR1 as SEHNR and CDR2 as FQNEAQ (reference sequence). This CDR3 reads CASSDGADEKLFF. The CDR3 DNA sequence: TGTGCCAGCAGCGACGGGGCGGATGAAAAACTGTTTTTT.

The chain couples TRBV9 to TRBJ2-3; D gene ambiguous. Per the germline V gene, CDR1 is SGDLS and CDR2 is YYNGEE. The V gene lost 3 bases and the J gene lost 0 bases, with 11 bases spanning the gap. The CDR3 length is 15 residues. CDR3 sequence (DNA): TGTGCCAGCAGCGAGTCGGGTGTGAGCACAGATACGCAGTATTTT. Translating it yields CASSESGVSTDTQYF.

This clonotype was observed many times. The chain recombines TRBV5-5 with TRBJ1-1, with 7 nucleotides matching TRBD1. CDR3 length: 13 residues. The V and J ends lost 1 base and 6 bases, in that order; junction bases with no gene match: 3. The germline V gene encodes CDR1 SGHKS and CDR2 YYEKEE (reference sequence). The CDR3 loop reads CASSLWQGAEAFF. CDR3 sequence (DNA): TGTGCCAGCAGCTTGTGGCAGGGGGCTGAAGCTTTCTTT.

This clonotype occurred many times. This chain links TRBV21-1 with TRBJ1-4; no DNA check was done on the table's D call, TRBD1. TRBV21-1 is an annotated pseudogene. This CDR3 has 19 residues. CDR3 amino acids: CASSKASAGQGWIDEKLFF. As DNA, the CDR3 is TGTGCCAGCAGCAAAGCCTCCGCCGGACAGGGGTGGATTGATGAAAAACTGTTTTTT.

With respect to this clonotype: One base away lies a much larger clone, so this may be a sequencing read error. The V call is TRBV5-1, the J call TRBJ2-5; perhaps TRBD1 as D (6 bases). V dropped 3 bases and J dropped 2 bases, with 14 bases sitting between them. The CDR3 is 15 residues long. Germline lookup yields CDR1 SGHRS and CDR2 YFSETQ. CDR3 sequence reads: CASSCGPGQQETQYF. Here the CDR3 DNA reads TGCGCCAGCAGCTGCGGCCCGGGACAACAAGAGACCCAGTACTTC.

There are many counts of this clonotype. The genes are TRBV5-6 and TRBJ1-2; D gene unclear. V lost 0 bases to trimming and J lost 8 bases, with 11 bases between them. Germline assignment: CDR1 SGHDT and CDR2 YYEEEE. The CDR3 is made up of 13 amino acids. As DNA, the CDR3 is TGTGCCAGCAGCTTGGGACCCGTTGCCGGCTACACCTTC. Encoded protein: CASSLGPVAGYTF.

This chain connects TRBV27 to TRBJ2-7, with TRBD2 matching 7 bases. Germline lookup yields CDR1 MNHEY and CDR2 SMNVEV (reference sequence). Unmatched junction bases numbered 5, after V lost 5 bases and J lost 1 base. The CDR3 loop spans 14 amino acids. This CDR3 is CASSLRGGSYEQYF. CDR3 in DNA: TGTGCCAGCAGTCTTCGCGGGGGATCCTACGAGCAGTACTTC.

This sequence joins TRBV9 and TRBJ2-1; perhaps TRBD1 as D (7 bases). CDR3 size: 15 residues. Trimming removed 3 bases from V and 4 bases from J, with 14 bases in between. The germline gives CDR1 SGDLS, CDR2 YYNGEE. CDR3 protein: CASSAGETGYNEQFF. Written as DNA, the CDR3 is TGTGCCAGCAGCGCGGGGGAGACAGGGTACAATGAGCAGTTCTTC. Full variable domain (remainder filled in from reference TRBV9 and TRBJ2-1): DSGVTQTPKHLITATGQRVTLRCSPRSGDLSVYWYQQSLDQGLQFLIQYYNGEERAKGNILERFSAQQFPDLHSELNLSSLELGDSALYFCASSAGETGYNEQFFGPGTRLTVL.

In this sample, this clonotype turned up once. Being one base from a much bigger clone, this may be a read error. V and J are TRBV19 and TRBJ2-7, with D tentatively TRBD2 (6 bases). The V end was cut by 9 bases, the J end by 8 bases, with 20 bases between. The germline V gene has CDR1 LNHDA and CDR2 SQIVND (reference sequence). The CDR3 loop spans 13 amino acids. The CDR3 DNA reads as TGTGCCAGCCGCCAGACTCGGGGGAACAAGCAGTACTTC. Translated: CASRQTRGNKQYF.

The J gene is TRBJ2-1, the V gene TRBV7-2; D is possibly TRBD2 (5 bases). Deletions cut 4 bases from V and 4 bases from J, with 14 bases between. Germline-derived CDR1 and CDR2 are SGHTA and FQGNSA. The CDR3 is 15 amino acids. The CDR3 DNA follows: TGTGCCAGCAGCTCTCCAGCAGCGGCTTACAATGAGCAGTTCTTC. Its protein product is CASSSPAAAYNEQFF.

This clonotype was recorded many times. The chain has TRBV20-1 and TRBJ1-4; D perhaps matches TRBD1 (5 bases). Between the trimmed V and J ends, which lost 3 bases and 3 bases, there was a span of 17 bases. The germline gives CDR1 DFQATT, CDR2 SNEGSKA (reference sequence). This CDR3 is built from 16 residues. This CDR3 is CSASEFRGVANEKLFF. The CDR3 DNA reads as TGCAGTGCTAGTGAATTCCGGGGGGTGGCTAATGAAAAACTGTTTTTT.

In its sample, this clonotype was seen many times. The V gene is TRBV6-2 or TRBV6-3, the J gene TRBJ1-2; no clear D. Between the trimmed V and J ends, which lost 2 bases and 4 bases, there was a span of 8 bases. The germline V gene encodes CDR1 MNHEY and CDR2 SVGEGT. The CDR3 loop spans 13 amino acids. CDR3 in amino acids: CASSYVQVYGYTF. CDR3 sequence (DNA): TGTGCCAGCAGTTACGTACAAGTCTATGGCTACACCTTC.

About this clonotype: A much larger clone differs from this one at a single base, so this may be a read error. The V and J genes are TRBV4-1 and TRBJ2-6, with a weak D call TRBD1 (5 bases). Germline values: CDR1 MGHRA, CDR2 YSYEKL. The CDR3 is 19 amino acids. CDR3: CASSQESRLSLSGANALTF. The CDR3, as DNA: TGCGCCAGCAGCCAAGAAAGCCGGCTTTCCCTCTCTGGGGCCAACGCCCTGACTTTC.

This clonotype turned up a few times. The chain has TRBV29-1 and TRBJ2-7, with D maybe TRBD2 (6 bases). The V end lost 7 bases, the J end lost 0 bases, and 22 bases lay between the germline ends. Germline-derived CDR1 and CDR2 are SQVTM and ANQGSEA. This CDR3 has 16 residues. Here the CDR3 DNA reads TGCAGCGCACGCATACCGGGAGCGGTGAGCTCCTACGAGCAGTACTTC. Its translation is CSARIPGAVSSYEQYF.

This clonotype was seen ten or more times. The CDR3 region has the DNA TGTGCCAGCAGTTCCCCGGGTCGCGAGCAGTACTTC. Amino acids: CASSSPGREQYF. The chain recombines TRBV6-6 with TRBJ2-7; D is undetermined. V was cut by 4 bases and J by 6 bases, with 10 bases left in between. This CDR3 region has 12 residues. In germline, CDR1 is MNHNY, CDR2 SVGAGI (reference sequence).

The chain employs TRBV21-1 and TRBJ2-7. TRBV21-1 is described as a pseudogene. The CDR3 runs 13 residues. CDR3 sequence reads: CTSSKAPVYEQYF. The CDR3 DNA reads as TGTACCAGCAGCAAAGCTCCAGTCTACGAGCAGTACTTC.

This clonotype was observed many times. The J gene is TRBJ1-5, the V gene TRBV2, with D tentatively TRBD1 (6 bases). The germline V gene encodes CDR1 SNHLY and CDR2 FYNNEI. V was trimmed by 5 bases and J by 4 bases, leaving 18 bases between them. The CDR3 runs to 16 residues. The CDR3 DNA reads TGTGCCAGCAGTCCTGGGACACCAAGCCCGAATCAGCCCCAGCATTTT. It codes for CASSPGTPSPNQPQHF.